Shown below are 3 T cell receptor beta chains from a single sample sequenced in a study of cytotoxic CD8 clonotypes in ibrutinib-treated CLL. The protocol was immunoSEQ multiplex PCR, while the TCRdb copy is restricted to in-frame clones and leaves out a portion. Among approximately 340,000 clones, 67% were seen once, and the ten largest hold about 5.9%. The material was PBMCs, obtained after 36 months of ibrutinib treatment. The source is a human donor with chronic lymphocytic leukemia.

The J gene is TRBJ2-7, the V gene TRBV13; the match to TRBD2 covers 10 bases. Germline CDR1 PRHDT, CDR2 FYEKMQ (reference sequence). The CDR3 is 15 residues long. The V gene end was trimmed by 0 bases and the J gene end by 4 bases; junction bases not matched to a gene: 3. The CDR3 coding sequence is TGTGCCAGCAGCTTAGGGACTAGCGGGCTTTACGAGCAGTACTTC. Translation: CASSLGTSGLYEQYF.

The chain has TRBV6-1 and TRBJ2-2; D might be TRBD1 (5 bases). This CDR3 comprises 15 residues. Trimming stripped 8 bases from V and 3 bases from J, with 16 bases between. CDR1 is MNHNS and CDR2 is SASEGT in the germline V gene. CDR3 sequence reads: CASGPHRSHTGELFF. The CDR3 nucleotides are TGTGCCAGCGGCCCCCACAGGTCCCACACCGGGGAGCTGTTTTTT.

The V gene is TRBV7-2, the J gene TRBJ1-4; a possible D gene is TRBD1 (6 bases). The CDR3 has 15 residues. From germline, CDR1 is SGHTA and CDR2 FQGNSA. The ends were cut back, 0 bases at V and 7 bases at J, with 12 bases in the middle. The CDR3 loop is CASSLATGSSEKLFF. Written as DNA, the CDR3 is TGTGCCAGCAGCTTAGCGACAGGAAGTAGTGAAAAACTGTTTTTT.